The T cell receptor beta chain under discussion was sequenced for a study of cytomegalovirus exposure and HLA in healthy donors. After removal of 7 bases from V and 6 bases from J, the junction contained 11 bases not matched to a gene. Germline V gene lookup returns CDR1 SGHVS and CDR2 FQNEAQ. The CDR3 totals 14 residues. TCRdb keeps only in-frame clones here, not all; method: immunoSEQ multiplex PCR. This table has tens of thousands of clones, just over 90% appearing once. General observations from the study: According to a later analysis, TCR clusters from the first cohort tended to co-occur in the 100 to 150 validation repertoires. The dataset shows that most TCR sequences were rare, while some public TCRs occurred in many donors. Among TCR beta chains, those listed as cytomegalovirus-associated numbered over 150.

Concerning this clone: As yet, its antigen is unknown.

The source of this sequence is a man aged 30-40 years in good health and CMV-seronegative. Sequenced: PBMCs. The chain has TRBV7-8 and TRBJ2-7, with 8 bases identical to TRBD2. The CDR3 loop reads CASNPGLAPAEQYF. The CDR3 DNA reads TGTGCCAGCAACCCAGGACTAGCTCCCGCCGAGCAGTACTTC.